Listed below are T cell receptor beta chains from one sample, sequenced in a study of beta chain features in type 1 diabetes. TCRdb's copy holds only in-frame clones and misses some; the assay was immunoSEQ multiplex PCR. The repertoire holds under 400,000 clones, with over 9.5% as singletons. The sample consisted of naive CD4+ T cells from blood. Every receptor here comes from a woman aged 18 to 35 with type 1 diabetes. Each CDR3 is given with its conserved first and last residue. A D gene is named only where the DNA matches it firmly.

CDR3 protein	V gene	J gene	D gene
CASSLVGTSPEQFF	TRBV7-2	TRBJ2-1	TRBD2
CASSQHRQLDEQFF	TRBV14	TRBJ2-1	.
CASSPQQETQYF	TRBV18	TRBJ2-5	.
CARTSGTVSLAYNEQFF	TRBV9	TRBJ2-1	TRBD2
CASRLSERETQYF	TRBV19	TRBJ2-5	.
CASSNTFPGQSSYEQYF	TRBV9	TRBJ2-7	TRBD1
CASSLDLGGETQYF	TRBV11-2	TRBJ2-5	TRBD2
CASSRRGGETQYF	TRBV2	TRBJ2-5	.
CASRTGGSGANVLTF	TRBV7-2	TRBJ2-6	TRBD2
CASSATLAARANTGELFF	TRBV7-2	TRBJ2-2	.
CASSRGLANTYEQYF	TRBV27	TRBJ2-7	TRBD2
CAWSHRGAQTQYF	TRBV30	TRBJ2-5	.
CASSTLAVQETQYF	TRBV19	TRBJ2-5	.
CASSLRFYEQYF	TRBV7-2	TRBJ2-7	.
CASSQGLAGVKFF	TRBV4-1	TRBJ2-1	TRBD2
CASGTGSSGNTIYF	TRBV4-3	TRBJ1-3	TRBD1
CASSPQGGTDTQYF	TRBV18	TRBJ2-3	TRBD1
CASSPPTEEKLFF	TRBV7-6	TRBJ1-4	.
CAWSVGFGRGNYGYTF	TRBV30	TRBJ1-2	TRBD1
CSVSNIRYTDTQYF	TRBV29-1	TRBJ2-3	.
CASMGTAVWGNQPQHF	TRBV19	TRBJ1-5	TRBD1
CASSVDRGQETQYF	TRBV7-6	TRBJ2-5	TRBD1
CASSARQGAGELFF	TRBV9	TRBJ2-2	TRBD1
CASKPGGGSSYEQYF	TRBV5-4	TRBJ2-7	.
CASTHPGQFGANVLTF	TRBV19	TRBJ2-6	.
CASSYWTSGMETQYF	TRBV7-9	TRBJ2-5	TRBD2
CASRPGQGVGGTEAFF	TRBV27	TRBJ1-1	TRBD1
CSAVSETQYF	TRBV20-1	TRBJ2-5	.
CASSLRRGPTETQYF	TRBV7-9	TRBJ2-5	.
CASSKGGRAYGYTF	TRBV14	TRBJ1-2	TRBD1
CASSGGLAGATSTDTQYF	TRBV5-1	TRBJ2-3	TRBD2